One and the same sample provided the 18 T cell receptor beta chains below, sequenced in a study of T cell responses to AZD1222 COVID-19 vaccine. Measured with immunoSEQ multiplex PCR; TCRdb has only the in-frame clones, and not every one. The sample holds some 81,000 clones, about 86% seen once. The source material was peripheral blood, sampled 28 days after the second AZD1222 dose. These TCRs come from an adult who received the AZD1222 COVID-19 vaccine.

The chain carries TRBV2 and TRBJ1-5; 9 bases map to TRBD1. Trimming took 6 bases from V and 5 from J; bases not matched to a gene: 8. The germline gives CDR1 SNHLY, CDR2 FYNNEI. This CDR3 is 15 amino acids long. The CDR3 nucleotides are TGTGCCAGCAGCGCCTCCGGGACAGGGCATCAGCCCCAGCATTTT. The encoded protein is CASSASGTGHQPQHF.

Here the CDR3 reads CSVVAGFNQPQHF. In DNA form, the CDR3 reads TGCAGCGTTGTGGCGGGTTTCAATCAGCCCCAGCATTTT. This chain joins TRBV29-1 and TRBJ1-5; D is undetermined. The V gene's germline CDR1 is SQVTM and CDR2 ANQGSEA. Trimming removed 4 bases from V and 3 bases from J, with 10 bases in between. This CDR3 comprises 13 residues.

CDR3 nucleotides: TGCAGTGGGTTTATGAACACTGAAGCTTTCTTT. Amino acid sequence: CSGFMNTEAFF. The chain uses TRBV20-1 and TRBJ1-1, with no clear D. The CDR3 length is 11 residues. The V gene's germline CDR1 is DFQATT and CDR2 SNEGSKA (reference sequence). V gave up 7 bases and J gave up 0 bases, with 6 bases separating them.

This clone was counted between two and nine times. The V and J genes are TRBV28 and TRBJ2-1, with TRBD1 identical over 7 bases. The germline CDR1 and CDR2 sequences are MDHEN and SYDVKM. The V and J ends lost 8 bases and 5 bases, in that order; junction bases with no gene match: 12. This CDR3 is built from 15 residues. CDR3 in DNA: TGTGCCAGCCTGGGGGCGGCGACAGGGAACAATGAGCAGTTCTTC. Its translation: CASLGAATGNNEQFF.

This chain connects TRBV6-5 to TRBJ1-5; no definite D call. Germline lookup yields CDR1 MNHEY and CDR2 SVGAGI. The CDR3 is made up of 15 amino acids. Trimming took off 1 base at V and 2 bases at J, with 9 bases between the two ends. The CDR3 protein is CASSYYSTGNQPQHF. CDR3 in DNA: TGTGCCAGCAGTTACTACAGTACTGGCAATCAGCCCCAGCATTTT.

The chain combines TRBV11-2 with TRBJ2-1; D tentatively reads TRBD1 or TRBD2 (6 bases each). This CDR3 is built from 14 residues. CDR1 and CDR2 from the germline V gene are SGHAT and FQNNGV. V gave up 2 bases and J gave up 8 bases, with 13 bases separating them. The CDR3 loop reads CASSLFVEGDEQFF. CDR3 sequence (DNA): TGTGCCAGCAGCTTATTCGTGGAGGGGGATGAGCAGTTCTTC.

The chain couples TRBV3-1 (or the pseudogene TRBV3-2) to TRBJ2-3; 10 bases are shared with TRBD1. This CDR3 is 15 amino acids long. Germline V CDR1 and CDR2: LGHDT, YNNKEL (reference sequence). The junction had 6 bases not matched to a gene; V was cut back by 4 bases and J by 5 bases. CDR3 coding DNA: TGTGCCAGCAGCCCGTCGGGACAGGGGAGAGATACGCAGTATTTT. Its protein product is CASSPSGQGRDTQYF.

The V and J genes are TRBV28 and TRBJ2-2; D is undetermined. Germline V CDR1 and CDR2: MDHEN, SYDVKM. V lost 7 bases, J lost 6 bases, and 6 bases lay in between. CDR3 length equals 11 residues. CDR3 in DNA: TGTGCCAGCAAGGGATCCGGGGAGCTGTTTTTT. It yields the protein CASKGSGELFF.

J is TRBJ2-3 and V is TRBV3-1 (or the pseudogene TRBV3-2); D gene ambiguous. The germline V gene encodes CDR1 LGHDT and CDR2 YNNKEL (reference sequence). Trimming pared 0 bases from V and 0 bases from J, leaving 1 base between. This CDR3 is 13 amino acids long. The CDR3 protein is CASSQDSTDTQYF. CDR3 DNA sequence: TGTGCCAGCAGCCAAGATAGCACAGATACGCAGTATTTT.

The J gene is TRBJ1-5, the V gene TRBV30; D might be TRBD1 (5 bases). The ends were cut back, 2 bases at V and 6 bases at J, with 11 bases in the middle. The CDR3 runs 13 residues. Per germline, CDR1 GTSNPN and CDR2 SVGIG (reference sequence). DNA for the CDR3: TGTGCCTGGAGTAATGTAGGGACTCAGCCCCAGCATTTT. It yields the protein CAWSNVGTQPQHF.

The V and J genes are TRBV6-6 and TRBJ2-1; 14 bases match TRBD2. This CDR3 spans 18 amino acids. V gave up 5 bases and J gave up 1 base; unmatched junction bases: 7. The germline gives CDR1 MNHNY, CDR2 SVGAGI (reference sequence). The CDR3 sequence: CASSPGLAGVESYNEQFF. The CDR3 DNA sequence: TGTGCCAGCAGTCCGGGACTAGCGGGAGTAGAGTCCTACAATGAGCAGTTCTTC.

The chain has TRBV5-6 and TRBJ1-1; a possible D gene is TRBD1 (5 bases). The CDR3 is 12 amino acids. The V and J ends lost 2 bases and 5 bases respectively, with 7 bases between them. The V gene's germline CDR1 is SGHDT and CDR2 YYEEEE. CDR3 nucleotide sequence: TGTGCCAGCAGCTTCGGGGGAACTGAAGCTTTCTTT. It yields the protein CASSFGGTEAFF.

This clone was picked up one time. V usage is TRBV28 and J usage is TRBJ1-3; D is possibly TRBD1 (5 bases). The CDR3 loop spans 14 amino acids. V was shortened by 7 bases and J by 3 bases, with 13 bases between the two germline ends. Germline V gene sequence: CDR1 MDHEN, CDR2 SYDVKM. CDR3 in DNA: TGTGCCAGCATCAGGGATTTGGGTGGAAACACCATATATTTT. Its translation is CASIRDLGGNTIYF.

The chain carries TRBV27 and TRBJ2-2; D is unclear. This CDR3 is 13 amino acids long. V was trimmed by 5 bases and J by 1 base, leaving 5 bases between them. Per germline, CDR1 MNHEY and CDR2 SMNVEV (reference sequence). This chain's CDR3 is CASSPWNTGELFF. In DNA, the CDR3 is TGTGCCAGCAGTCCTTGGAACACCGGGGAGCTGTTTTTT.

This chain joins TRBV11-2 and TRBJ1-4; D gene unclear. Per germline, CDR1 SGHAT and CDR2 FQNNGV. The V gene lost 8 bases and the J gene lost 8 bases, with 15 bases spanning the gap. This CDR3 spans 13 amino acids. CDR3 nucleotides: TGTGCCAGCGGACCCCGGACCGCCGAAAAACTGTTTTTT. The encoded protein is CASGPRTAEKLFF.

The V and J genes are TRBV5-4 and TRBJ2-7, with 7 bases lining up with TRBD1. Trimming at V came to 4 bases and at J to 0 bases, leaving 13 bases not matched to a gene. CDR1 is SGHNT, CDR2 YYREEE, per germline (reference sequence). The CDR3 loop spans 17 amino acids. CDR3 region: CASSPPGTGDGSYEQYF. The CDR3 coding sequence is TGTGCCAGCAGCCCCCCGGGTACAGGGGACGGCTCCTACGAGCAGTACTTC.

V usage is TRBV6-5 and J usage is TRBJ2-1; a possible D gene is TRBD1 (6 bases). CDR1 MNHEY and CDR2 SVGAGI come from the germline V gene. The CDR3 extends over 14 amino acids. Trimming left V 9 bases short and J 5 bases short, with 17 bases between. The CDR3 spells CASPGEWGHNEQFF. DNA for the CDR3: TGTGCCAGTCCCGGGGAGTGGGGGCACAATGAGCAGTTCTTC.

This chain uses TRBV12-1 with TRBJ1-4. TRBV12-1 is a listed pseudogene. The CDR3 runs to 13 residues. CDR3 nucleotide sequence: TGTGCCAGCAGCTTTAAGGCCGATGAAAAACTGTTTTTT. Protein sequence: CASSFKADEKLFF.